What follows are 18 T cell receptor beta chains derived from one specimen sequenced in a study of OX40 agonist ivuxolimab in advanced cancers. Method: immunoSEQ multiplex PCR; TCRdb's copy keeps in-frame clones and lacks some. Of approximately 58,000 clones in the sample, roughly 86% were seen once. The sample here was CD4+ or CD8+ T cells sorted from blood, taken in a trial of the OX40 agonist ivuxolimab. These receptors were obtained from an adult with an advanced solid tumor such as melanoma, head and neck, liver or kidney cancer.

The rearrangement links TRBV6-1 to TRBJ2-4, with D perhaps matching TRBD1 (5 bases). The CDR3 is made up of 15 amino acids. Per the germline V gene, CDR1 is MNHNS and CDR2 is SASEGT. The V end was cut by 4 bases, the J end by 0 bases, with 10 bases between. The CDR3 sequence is CASSGSDRAKNIQYF. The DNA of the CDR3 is TGTGCCAGCAGTGGATCCGACAGAGCCAAAAACATTCAGTACTTC.

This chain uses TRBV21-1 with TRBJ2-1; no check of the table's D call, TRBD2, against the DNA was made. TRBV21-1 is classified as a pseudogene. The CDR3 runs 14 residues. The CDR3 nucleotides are TGTGCCAGCAGCAAAAAGCGGGGATACAATGAGCAGTTCTTC. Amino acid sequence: CASSKKRGYNEQFF.

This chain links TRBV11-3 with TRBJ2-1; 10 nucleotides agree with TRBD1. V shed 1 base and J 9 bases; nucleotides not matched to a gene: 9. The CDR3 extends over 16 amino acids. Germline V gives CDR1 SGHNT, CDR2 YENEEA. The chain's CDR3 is CASSLAGTGEQGEQFF. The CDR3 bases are TGTGCCAGCAGCTTAGCGGGGACAGGGGAGCAGGGTGAGCAGTTCTTC.

The CDR3 loop is CASSPSGDQETQYF. The CDR3 bases are TGCGCCAGCAGCCCATCCGGAGACCAAGAGACCCAGTACTTC. V is TRBV5-1 and J is TRBJ2-5; D ambiguous. The CDR3 extends over 14 amino acids. V dropped 4 bases and J dropped 0 bases, with 10 bases sitting between them. Germline V gives CDR1 SGHRS, CDR2 YFSETQ.

The CDR3, as DNA: TGCGCCAGCAGCCAAGGAAGGGTGGGAGTTACTGAGCAGTTCTTC. Translating gives CASSQGRVGVTEQFF. The chain recombines TRBV4-3 with TRBJ2-1; D possibly corresponds to TRBD2 (5 bases). The V gene's germline CDR1 is LGHNA and CDR2 YSLEER. The CDR3 spans 15 residues. The V end lost 1 base, the J end lost 9 bases, and 16 bases lay between the germline ends.

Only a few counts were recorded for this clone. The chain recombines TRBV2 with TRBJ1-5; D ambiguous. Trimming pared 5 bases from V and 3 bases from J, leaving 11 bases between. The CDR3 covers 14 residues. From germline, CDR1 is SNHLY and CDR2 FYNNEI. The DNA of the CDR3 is TGTGCCAGCAGTTTGTCCTGGGACAATCAGCCCCAGCATTTT. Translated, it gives CASSLSWDNQPQHF.

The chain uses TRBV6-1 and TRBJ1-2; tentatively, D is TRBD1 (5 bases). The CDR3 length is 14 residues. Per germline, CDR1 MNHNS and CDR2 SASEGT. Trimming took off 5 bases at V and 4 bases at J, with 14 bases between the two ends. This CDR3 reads CASSSRQKAYGYTF. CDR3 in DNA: TGTGCCAGCAGTTCCAGACAGAAGGCCTATGGCTACACCTTC.

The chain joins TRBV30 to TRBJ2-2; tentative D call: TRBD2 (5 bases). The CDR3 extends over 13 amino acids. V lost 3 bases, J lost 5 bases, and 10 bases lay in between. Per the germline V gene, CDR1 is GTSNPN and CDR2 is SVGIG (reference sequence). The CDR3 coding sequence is TGTGCCTGGAGGAGGACGGGAACCGGGGAGCTGTTTTTT. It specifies CAWRRTGTGELFF. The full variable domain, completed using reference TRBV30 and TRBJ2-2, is SQTIHQWPATLVQPVGSPLSLECTVEGTSNPNLYWYRQAAGRGLQLLFYSVGIGQISSEVPQNLSASRPQDRQFILSSKKLLLSDSGFYLCAWRRTGTGELFFGEGSRLTVL.

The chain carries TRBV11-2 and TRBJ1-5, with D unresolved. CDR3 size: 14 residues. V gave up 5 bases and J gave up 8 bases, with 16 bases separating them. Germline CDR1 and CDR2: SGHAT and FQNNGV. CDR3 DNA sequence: TGTGCCAGCAGCCTGGCAGGTGCTCTGGAGCCCCAGCATTTT. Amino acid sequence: CASSLAGALEPQHF.

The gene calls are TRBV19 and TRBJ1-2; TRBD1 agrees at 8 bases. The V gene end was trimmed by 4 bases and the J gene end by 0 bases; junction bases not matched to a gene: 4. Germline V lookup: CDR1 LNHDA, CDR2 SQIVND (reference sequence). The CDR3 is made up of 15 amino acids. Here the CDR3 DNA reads TGTGCCAGTAGTAACCGGGACAGGCCTAACTATGGCTACACCTTC. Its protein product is CASSNRDRPNYGYTF. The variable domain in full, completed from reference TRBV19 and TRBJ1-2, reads DGGITQSPKYLFRKEGQNVTLSCEQNLNHDAMYWYRQDPGQGLRLIYYSQIVNDFQKGDIAEGYSVSREKKESFPLTVTSAQKNPTAFYLCASSNRDRPNYGYTFGSGTRLTVV.

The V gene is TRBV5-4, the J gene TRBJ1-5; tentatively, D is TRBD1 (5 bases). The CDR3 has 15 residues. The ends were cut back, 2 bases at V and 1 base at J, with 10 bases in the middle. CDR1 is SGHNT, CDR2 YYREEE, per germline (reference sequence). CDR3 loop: CASSLGTASNQPQHF. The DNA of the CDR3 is TGTGCCAGCAGCTTAGGGACGGCCAGCAATCAGCCCCAGCATTTT.

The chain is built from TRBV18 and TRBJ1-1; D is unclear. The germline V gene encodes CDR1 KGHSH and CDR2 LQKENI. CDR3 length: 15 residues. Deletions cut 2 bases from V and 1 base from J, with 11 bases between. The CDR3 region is CASSPIVTGNTEAFF. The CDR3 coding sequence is TGTGCCAGCTCACCAATTGTAACCGGGAACACTGAAGCTTTCTTT.

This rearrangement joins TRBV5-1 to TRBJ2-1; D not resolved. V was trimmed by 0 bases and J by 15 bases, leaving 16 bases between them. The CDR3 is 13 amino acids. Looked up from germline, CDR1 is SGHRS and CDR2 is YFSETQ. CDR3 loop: CASSLEVSADRFF. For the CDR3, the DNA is TGCGCCAGCAGCTTGGAGGTATCGGCAGATCGGTTCTTC.

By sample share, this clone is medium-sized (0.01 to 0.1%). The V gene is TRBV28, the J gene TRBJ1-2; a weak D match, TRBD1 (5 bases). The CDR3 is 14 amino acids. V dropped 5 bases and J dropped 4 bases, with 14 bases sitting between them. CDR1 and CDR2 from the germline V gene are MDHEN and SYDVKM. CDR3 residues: CASSPGRAGYGYTF. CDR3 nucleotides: TGTGCCAGCAGTCCCGGCAGGGCGGGCTATGGCTACACCTTC.

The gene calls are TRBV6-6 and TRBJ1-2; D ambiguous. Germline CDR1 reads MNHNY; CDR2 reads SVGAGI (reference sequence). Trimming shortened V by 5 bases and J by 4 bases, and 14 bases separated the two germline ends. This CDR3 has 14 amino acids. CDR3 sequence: CASSAPTESYGYTF. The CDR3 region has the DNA TGTGCCAGCAGTGCCCCGACCGAGAGCTATGGCTACACCTTC.

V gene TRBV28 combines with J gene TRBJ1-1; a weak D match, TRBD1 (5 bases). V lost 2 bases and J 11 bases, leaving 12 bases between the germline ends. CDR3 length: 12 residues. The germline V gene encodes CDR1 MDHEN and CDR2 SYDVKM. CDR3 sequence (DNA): TGTGCCAGCAGTTTAAACTACAGGCGGGCTTTCTTT. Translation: CASSLNYRRAFF.

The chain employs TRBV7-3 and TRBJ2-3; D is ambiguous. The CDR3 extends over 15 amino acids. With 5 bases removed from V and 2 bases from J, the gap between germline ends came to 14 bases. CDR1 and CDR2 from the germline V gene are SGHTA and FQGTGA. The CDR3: CASSPSSTSTDTQYF. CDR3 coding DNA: TGTGCCAGCAGCCCCAGCTCGACGTCCACAGATACGCAGTATTTT.

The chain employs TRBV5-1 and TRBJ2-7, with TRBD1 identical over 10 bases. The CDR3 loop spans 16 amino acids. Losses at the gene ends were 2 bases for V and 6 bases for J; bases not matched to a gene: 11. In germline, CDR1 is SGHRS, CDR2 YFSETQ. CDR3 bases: TGCGCCAGCAGCTTTTCCGGGACAGGGGTCTTGTCCGAGCAGTACTTC. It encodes CASSFSGTGVLSEQYF.